The 32 T cell receptor beta chains in this list originate from one sample, sequenced in a study of blood T cell repertoires in COVID-19. Method: immunoSEQ multiplex PCR; TCRdb's copy keeps in-frame clones and lacks some. The table records some 240,000 clones, 65% to 85% of them present only once. The sequencing sample was made of peripheral blood. The receptors here all came from a woman between 35 and 50 years old who had recovered from COVID-19.

The V and J genes are TRBV10-3 and TRBJ2-2; a weak D match, TRBD1 (6 bases). Germline V lookup: CDR1 ENHRY, CDR2 SYGVKD. Trimming left V 0 bases short and J 4 bases short, with 18 bases between. The CDR3 runs to 18 residues. CDR3 loop: CAISESRGKGASTGELFF. The CDR3 DNA sequence: TGTGCCATCAGTGAGTCCAGGGGAAAGGGCGCGAGCACCGGGGAGCTGTTTTTT.

This clone was seen more than once but under ten times. The gene calls are TRBV3-1 (or the pseudogene TRBV3-2) and TRBJ2-7; TRBD2 is a possible D gene (6 bases). The V end was cut by 0 bases, the J end by 5 bases, with 8 bases between. CDR1 and CDR2 (germline): LGHDT, YNNKEL (reference sequence). There are 13 residues in the CDR3. The CDR3 loop reads CASSQEGGDEQYF. The CDR3 DNA reads as TGTGCCAGCAGCCAAGAGGGCGGGGACGAGCAGTACTTC.

The chain is built from TRBV20-1 and TRBJ2-5, with D maybe TRBD1 (5 bases). The germline CDR1 and CDR2 sequences are DFQATT and SNEGSKA (reference sequence). V lost 7 bases, J lost 2 bases, and 5 bases lay in between. This CDR3 spans 10 amino acids. The CDR3 sequence is CSGQQETQYF. CDR3 nucleotide sequence: TGCAGTGGACAGCAAGAGACCCAGTACTTC.

The CDR3 loop reads CASTSDRFYNSPLHF. The CDR3 bases are TGTGCCAGCACCTCAGACAGGTTCTATAATTCACCCCTCCACTTT. The gene calls are TRBV6-5 and TRBJ1-6, with D tentatively TRBD1 (6 bases). Per the germline V gene, CDR1 is MNHEY and CDR2 is SVGAGI. V dropped 7 bases and J dropped 3 bases, with 13 bases sitting between them. The CDR3 is made up of 15 amino acids.

The V and J genes are TRBV6-5 and TRBJ1-3; weak D call: TRBD1 (5 bases). V was pared by 4 bases and J by 2 bases, with 15 bases between. The CDR3 is 16 residues long. Germline V CDR1 and CDR2: MNHEY, SVGAGI. CDR3 region: CASSSQGVSTGNTIYF. The CDR3 nucleotides read TGTGCCAGCAGTTCGCAGGGCGTTAGTACTGGAAACACCATATATTTT.

The genes are TRBV9 and TRBJ1-1; the match to TRBD1 covers 8 bases. The ends lost 3 bases at V and 3 bases at J; junction bases unmatched: 1. This CDR3 has 13 amino acids. Germline loops: CDR1 SGDLS, CDR2 YYNGEE. As DNA, the CDR3 is TGTGCCAGCAGCGGGACAGGGTACACTGAAGCTTTCTTT. Its protein is CASSGTGYTEAFF. The entire variable domain, with the rest obtained from reference TRBV9 and TRBJ1-1, is as follows: DSGVTQTPKHLITATGQRVTLRCSPRSGDLSVYWYQQSLDQGLQFLIQYYNGEERAKGNILERFSAQQFPDLHSELNLSSLELGDSALYFCASSGTGYTEAFFGQGTRLTVV.

The chain carries TRBV13 and TRBJ1-2; weak D call: TRBD1 (6 bases). The germline gives CDR1 PRHDT, CDR2 FYEKMQ (reference sequence). The CDR3 length is 15 residues. V was clipped by 2 bases and J by 4 bases, with 14 bases between them. The CDR3: CASSLRGAKGYGYTF. The CDR3 coding sequence is TGTGCCAGCAGCTTACGGGGGGCTAAGGGCTATGGCTACACCTTC.

The CDR3 coding sequence is TGTGCCAGCTCGGCAGGCGATCAGCCCCAGCATTTT. It yields the protein CASSAGDQPQHF. This rearrangement joins TRBV18 to TRBJ1-5; D is ambiguous. Per germline, CDR1 KGHSH and CDR2 LQKENI. This CDR3 has 12 amino acids. V gave up 6 bases and J gave up 5 bases, with 8 bases separating them.

The chain has TRBV29-1 and TRBJ2-1; the match to TRBD2 covers 8 bases. CDR3 length equals 13 residues. V gave up 2 bases and J gave up 8 bases; unmatched junction bases: 5. In germline, CDR1 is SQVTM, CDR2 ANQGSEA. DNA of the CDR3: TGCAGCGTTGAACCTAGCGGGCGGGATGAGCAGTTCTTC. Its protein product is CSVEPSGRDEQFF.

The V gene is TRBV3-1 (or the pseudogene TRBV3-2), the J gene TRBJ2-3; 9 bases agree with TRBD2. Per the germline V gene, CDR1 is LGHDT and CDR2 is YNNKEL (reference sequence). Trimming cost V 4 bases and J 3 bases; bases outside gene matches: 14. The CDR3 covers 18 residues. The CDR3 loop reads CASSPHGVAGVGTDTQYF. The CDR3, as DNA: TGTGCCAGCAGCCCCCACGGGGTAGCGGGGGTGGGGACAGATACGCAGTATTTT.

The CDR3 sequence is CASSSQIAGLDSPLHF. In nucleotides, the CDR3 is TGCGCCAGCAGCTCCCAAATCGCCGGGTTGGATTCACCCCTCCACTTT. The J gene is TRBJ1-6, the V gene TRBV5-1, with D unclear. CDR3 length: 16 amino acids. In germline, CDR1 is SGHRS, CDR2 YFSETQ. The V and J ends lost 3 bases and 8 bases respectively, with 18 bases between them.

The chain has TRBV3-1 (or the pseudogene TRBV3-2) and TRBJ2-5, with D tentatively TRBD2 (5 bases). Looked up from germline, CDR1 is LGHDT and CDR2 is YNNKEL (reference sequence). The CDR3 has 12 residues. V lost 4 bases to trimming and J lost 7 bases, with 10 bases between them. The CDR3 region is CASSPERGTQYF. DNA for the CDR3: TGTGCCAGCAGCCCGGAACGGGGGACCCAGTACTTC.

The gene calls are TRBV4-1 and TRBJ2-5, with 14 positions matching TRBD2. Germline CDR1 is MGHRA and CDR2 is YSYEKL. V lost 3 bases and J lost 3; bases outside the gene matches: 6. The CDR3 sequence is 17 residues long. CDR3 bases: TGCGCCAGCAGCCACCCGCCGGGACTAGCGGGGGAAGAGACCCAGTACTTC. Its protein product is CASSHPPGLAGEETQYF.

This clone was seen a few times. CDR3 sequence: CASRSGGAGYGYTF. In DNA form, the CDR3 reads TGTGCCAGCAGGTCGGGGGGCGCAGGCTATGGCTACACCTTC. This rearrangement joins TRBV28 to TRBJ1-2; tentatively, D is TRBD1 (6 bases). Per germline, CDR1 MDHEN and CDR2 SYDVKM. V gave up 6 bases and J gave up 4 bases, with 15 bases separating them. The CDR3 length is 14 residues.

The V and J genes are TRBV5-1 and TRBJ2-5; D is uncertain. V was trimmed by 2 bases and J by 7 bases, leaving 12 bases between them. Per germline, CDR1 SGHRS and CDR2 YFSETQ. CDR3 length equals 13 residues. This CDR3 reads CASSFLGEGTQYF. The CDR3 DNA sequence: TGCGCCAGCAGCTTCCTCGGAGAAGGGACCCAGTACTTC.

V and J are TRBV12-3 or TRBV12-4 and TRBJ1-6; D gene uncertain. This CDR3 comprises 13 residues. Trimming cost V 3 bases and J 7 bases, with 7 bases left between them. The CDR3 DNA reads as TGTGCCAGCAGTTTTCAGGAAAATTCACCCCTCCACTTT. Protein product: CASSFQENSPLHF.

J is TRBJ2-3 and V is TRBV6-1; D is undetermined. The V gene's germline CDR1 is MNHNS and CDR2 SASEGT. The CDR3 contains 12 residues. The V and J ends lost 2 bases and 7 bases respectively, with 7 bases between them. CDR3 nucleotides: TGTGCCAGCAGTGAATCGAGTCATACGCAGTATTTT. It codes for CASSESSHTQYF.

The rearrangement links TRBV11-2 to TRBJ2-1, with 7 bases identical to TRBD1. CDR3 length: 16 residues. Germline lookup yields CDR1 SGHAT and CDR2 FQNNGV. V was clipped by 4 bases and J by 3 bases; unmatched bases: 9. The CDR3 sequence is CASSSPQGTNYNEQFF. The CDR3 nucleotides read TGTGCCAGCAGCTCCCCACAGGGGACCAACTACAATGAGCAGTTCTTC.

This sequence joins TRBV6-5 and TRBJ2-1, with 9 positions matching TRBD2. The CDR3 sequence is 15 residues long. Looked up from germline, CDR1 is MNHEY and CDR2 is SVGAGI. Trimming at V came to 7 bases and at J to 5 bases, leaving 9 bases not matched to a gene. The CDR3 protein is CASTPLAGGHNEQFF. For the CDR3, the DNA is TGTGCCAGCACCCCCCTGGCGGGGGGGCACAATGAGCAGTTCTTC.

V usage is TRBV7-3 and J usage is TRBJ2-7; D not resolved. Germline CDR1 reads SGHTA; CDR2 reads FQGTGA. The CDR3 extends over 14 amino acids. V was pared by 6 bases and J by 2 bases, with 14 bases between. The CDR3: CASRASTAAYEQYF. The CDR3 DNA sequence: TGTGCCAGCAGGGCCTCGACGGCGGCCTACGAGCAGTACTTC.

The rearrangement joins TRBV19 to TRBJ2-5, with TRBD1 matching 11 bases. Looked up from germline, CDR1 is LNHDA and CDR2 is SQIVND (reference sequence). The ends lost 3 bases at V and 3 bases at J; junction bases unmatched: 3. The CDR3 totals 15 residues. The CDR3 protein is CASSMDRGLEETQYF. The CDR3 DNA follows: TGTGCCAGTAGTATGGACAGGGGGCTAGAAGAGACCCAGTACTTC.

The rearrangement uses TRBV24-1 and TRBJ2-1, with TRBD2 matching 14 bases. V dropped 4 bases and J dropped 9; count of bases not matched to a gene: 10. Germline V lookup: CDR1 KGHDR, CDR2 SFDVKD. The CDR3 loop spans 17 amino acids. The CDR3 sequence: CATSETLGGLAGVEQFF. CDR3 nucleotides: TGTGCCACCAGTGAAACCCTTGGGGGACTAGCGGGGGTTGAGCAGTTCTTC.

DNA of the CDR3: TGCGCCAGCAGTGAGGGCCTCTCCTCCCCCCGGCAGTTCTTC. Protein sequence: CASSEGLSSPRQFF. The chain has TRBV10-2 and TRBJ2-1, with D hard to call. The CDR3 is 14 residues long. CDR1 and CDR2 (germline): WSHSY, SAAADI. V gave up 2 bases and J gave up 12 bases, with 17 bases separating them.

The V and J genes are TRBV7-9 and TRBJ1-6; 8 bases map to TRBD1. CDR1 is SEHNR, CDR2 FQNEAQ, per germline (reference sequence). The V gene end was trimmed by 5 bases and the J gene end by 7 bases; junction bases not matched to a gene: 4. CDR3 length equals 14 residues. CDR3 nucleotide sequence: TGTGCCAGCAGCCCCCGACAGGGGAATTCACCCCTCCACTTT. It encodes CASSPRQGNSPLHF. Full variable domain (rest looked up from reference TRBV7-9 and TRBJ1-6): DTGVSQNPRHKITKRGQNVTFRCDPISEHNRLYWYRQTLGQGPEFLTYFQNEAQLEKSRLLSDRFSAERPKGSFSTLEIQRTEQGDSAMYLCASSPRQGNSPLHFGNGTRLTVT.

This chain uses TRBV10-1 with TRBJ2-7; D may be TRBD2 (6 bases). The ends were cut back, 0 bases at V and 2 bases at J, with 11 bases in the middle. Germline V gene data show CDR1 as WNHNN and CDR2 as SYGVQD (reference sequence). This CDR3 is 15 amino acids long. The CDR3 spells CASSESQTGAYEQYF. CDR3 DNA: TGCGCCAGCAGTGAGTCGCAGACGGGGGCCTACGAGCAGTACTTC.

The gene calls are TRBV6-5 and TRBJ1-4, with 7 bases identical to TRBD1. After removal of 8 bases from V and 10 bases from J, the junction contained 16 bases not matched to a gene. CDR3 size: 15 residues. Germline CDR1 reads MNHEY; CDR2 reads SVGAGI. The CDR3 region is CASYRPGQSLGKLFF. The CDR3, as DNA: TGTGCCAGCTATAGACCGGGACAGAGTCTTGGAAAACTGTTTTTT.

This chain uses TRBV5-1 with TRBJ2-5, with 8 bases that match TRBD2. Unmatched junction bases numbered 11, after V lost 8 bases and J lost 2 bases. This CDR3 has 15 residues. Germline V lookup: CDR1 SGHRS, CDR2 YFSETQ. CDR3 DNA sequence: TGCGCCAGTTCCATAGGATTAGCGGGGCAAGAGACCCAGTACTTC. It is translated as CASSIGLAGQETQYF.

The CDR3 coding sequence is TGTGCCTGGAGTGTAATCTCCCAGGGGTTAGCCCACGAGCAGTACTTC. It translates to CAWSVISQGLAHEQYF. This chain joins TRBV30 and TRBJ2-7; tentative D call: TRBD1 (6 bases). Deletions cut 0 bases from V and 5 bases from J, with 20 bases between. This CDR3 has 16 amino acids. Germline loops: CDR1 GTSNPN, CDR2 SVGIG (reference sequence).

The chain combines TRBV28 with TRBJ2-3; 8 nucleotides align to TRBD1. The CDR3 has 15 residues. The V gene end was trimmed by 1 base and the J gene end by 1 base; junction bases not matched to a gene: 1. Per germline, CDR1 MDHEN and CDR2 SYDVKM. The CDR3 protein is CASSLSTGGTDTQYF. The CDR3 DNA reads as TGTGCCAGCAGTTTATCGACAGGGGGCACAGATACGCAGTATTTT.

This chain links TRBV24-1 with TRBJ2-2, with 8 nucleotides matching TRBD2. This CDR3 is 14 amino acids long. After removal of 8 bases from V and 5 bases from J, the junction contained 6 bases not matched to a gene. Germline V gene sequence: CDR1 KGHDR, CDR2 SFDVKD. This CDR3 reads CATTGAGATGELFF. The CDR3 nucleotides read TGTGCCACCACGGGAGCGGGAGCGACCGGGGAGCTGTTTTTT.

This clone was seen more than once but under ten times. CDR3 sequence reads: CAISESTMSYQPQHF. The DNA for the CDR3 is TGTGCCATCAGTGAGTCGACAATGTCGTATCAGCCCCAGCATTTT. The chain employs TRBV10-3 and TRBJ1-5; D call uncertain. The CDR3 length is 15 residues. The germline V gene has CDR1 ENHRY and CDR2 SYGVKD. Deletions cut 0 bases from V and 5 bases from J, with 11 bases between.

The chain has TRBV19 and TRBJ2-5; tentatively, D is TRBD1 (6 bases). This CDR3 comprises 13 residues. Trimming pared 3 bases from V and 4 bases from J, leaving 9 bases between. CDR1 is LNHDA and CDR2 is SQIVND in the germline V gene (reference sequence). The CDR3 nucleotides read TGTGCCAGTAGTATTACAGGGTTAGAGACCCAGTACTTC. It yields the protein CASSITGLETQYF.